This T cell receptor (beta chain) was identified during a study of T cell responses to AZD1222 COVID-19 vaccine (dated by TCRdb to the early 2020s). Study-wide context: A total of over 230 trial participants underwent TCR sequencing, of whom 207 received two doses of AZD1222 and about 26 received two doses of the MenACWY control vaccine. Trial participants were enrolled by age into subgroups of 18-55, 56-69 and 70-plus years, and around 150, 28 and 57 TCR-sequenced participants, respectively, were included in these subgroups. Study-wide findings and limitations: Participants were mostly white British and included more females than males, and it was suggested by the authors that clonal diversity may have been underestimated. Epitopes outside the regions mutated in the B.1.351 and B.1.1.7 variants were reportedly recognized by nearly half of the unique spike-specific TCRs. Because no samples from the day 14 peak response were available, repertoires could be characterized only after the peak T cell response. The 56-69-year group was small, and its depth increase did not reach significance, likely because of low power. The vaccine-associated CD4 TCRs covered the entire spike protein, and the dominant responses fell in regions 160-218 and 743-854. Conclusions about previously exposed vaccinees are limited because only five to seven AZD1222 recipients were SARS-CoV-2 seropositive at baseline. After two AZD1222 doses, spike-specific TCR breadth and depth were significantly higher than at day 0 and than in MenACWY recipients.

This clone was counted a few times. This clone's antigen is unknown. Per-base qualities were not stored, and no clone one base away is much larger. Between the V and J ends, shortened by 8 bases and 5 bases respectively, the junction contains 9 bases. Reading from cysteine to phenylalanine, the CDR3 counts 11 amino acids. The only DNA kept is the CDR3, 33 bases in frame from the first base. CDR1 and CDR2, per the germline V gene, are MNHEY and SVGAGI. The CDR3 regions of human TCRbeta chains were analyzed by immunosequencing. The authors processed their data as follows. Repertoire TCRs were checked for matches against a reference library of SARS-CoV-2-specific TCRs that had been generated using the MIRA antigen-specificity platform. Breadth meant the fraction of unique TCRs that were SARS-CoV-2-associated, whereas depth meant the fraction of total T cells that were SARS-CoV-2-associated. Using the MIRA data, each spike-specific TCR was assigned both to the spike region to which the TCR was reactive and to a CD4 or CD8 class. Log10-transformed breadth and depth values were compared by one-way ANOVA with Sidak's multiple comparisons tests. TCRdb took this table from immuneACCESS and kept in-frame rearrangements with V and J called. Such tables lack part of the clones; where checked against another copy, unresolved V genes explain under half of the gap, and the rest is unexplained. The V and J calls and the clone size are those of that table, but D and trimming were determined from the DNA. This sample gives over 110,000 clones in total; about 91% of them show up just once. About a tenth of the sample rests with the top ten.

The time point label here, explained by the study, means: about 28 days (+/-7) after the second vaccine dose. Because spike-specific TCR depth and breadth did not differ between the two schedules, AZD1222 recipients who got a second dose at roughly 4 weeks were pooled with those who got a second dose at roughly 12 weeks. Vaccinee samples were obtained from the UK trials COV001 and COV002, which included a single-blind randomized controlled phase 2/3 trial of AZD1222 (ChAdOx1 nCoV-19) in healthy adults. For TCRbeta chain sequencing, PBMC samples from trial participants were taken at day 0 and at day 28 after the second dose.

This clonotype originated in an adult who received the AZD1222 COVID-19 vaccine. Recombination joined TRBV6-5 with TRBJ1-1; matching of 5 bases hints at TRBD1 as the D gene. Sequencing used peripheral blood, obtained 28 days after the second AZD1222 dose. The sequence in DNA is TGTGCCAGCGAAGGGGAAACTGAAGCTTTCTTT. Its coded protein is CASEGETEAFF.